Shown below are 26 T cell receptor beta chains from a single sample sequenced in a study of blood T cells in healthy people across ages. Through a sample-barcoded 5' primer and a J-beta primer mix, a second PCR was run for roughly 7 to 11 cycles. Via MiXCR, TCRdb re-called the 5' RACE reads, giving one row per CDR3 protein. The sample shows 1.5 million to 2 million distinct CDR3 sequences, about 50% of them seen only once. Sequenced input: blood. The receptors come from a woman aged 40 to 55 in good health.

The gene calls are TRBV9 and TRBJ2-3, with TRBD2 matching over 7 bases. V trimming: 5 bases; J trimming: 4 bases; junction bases outside the gene matches: 7. Germline V gene data show CDR1 as SGDLS and CDR2 as YYNGEE. This CDR3 spans 14 amino acids. CDR3 coding DNA: TGTGCCAGCAGACGGGGGAGGGCGGCAGATACGCAGTATTTT. It codes for CASRRGRAADTQYF.

There are a few counts of this clonotype. J is TRBJ2-7 and V is TRBV20-1; D is possibly TRBD2 (6 bases). Germline CDR1 reads DFQATT; CDR2 reads SNEGSKA (reference sequence). The CDR3 length is 12 residues. Between the trimmed V and J ends, which lost 6 bases and 4 bases, there was a span of 13 bases. The CDR3, as DNA: TGCAGTGCCTCGGGGGATGAATACGAGCAGTACTTC. It codes for CSASGDEYEQYF.

The CDR3 reads CASSQEATRGTDTQYF. The DNA of the CDR3 is TGTGCCAGCAGCCAAGAAGCGACCCGGGGCACAGATACGCAGTATTTT. This chain connects TRBV4-2 to TRBJ2-3; D ambiguous. Per germline, CDR1 LGHNA and CDR2 YNFKEQ. The CDR3 contains 16 residues. V shed 0 bases and J shed 1 base, with 11 bases lying between them.

The chain uses TRBV12-3 or TRBV12-4 and TRBJ2-7, with a weak D call TRBD1 (5 bases). This CDR3 is built from 14 residues. Trimming shortened V by 5 bases and J by 5 bases, and 16 bases separated the two germline ends. The chain's CDR3 is CASSVQGWVDEQYF. The CDR3 nucleotides are TGTGCCAGCAGTGTTCAGGGTTGGGTCGACGAGCAGTACTTC.

CDR3 amino acids: CASSQDLGRGHDEQYF. The CDR3 coding sequence is TGCGCCAGCAGCCAAGATCTAGGCAGGGGACATGACGAGCAGTACTTC. V usage is TRBV4-3 and J usage is TRBJ2-7; D perhaps matches TRBD1 (6 bases). Deletions cut 0 bases from V and 5 bases from J, with 17 bases between. CDR1 is LGHNA and CDR2 is YSLEER in the germline V gene. The length of the CDR3 is 16 residues.

This chain links TRBV6-2 or TRBV6-3 with TRBJ2-1, with 8 nucleotides matching TRBD1. The CDR3 covers 14 residues. Germline CDR1 and CDR2: MNHEY and SVGEGT. V gave up 7 bases and J gave up 2 bases; unmatched junction bases: 4. The DNA for the CDR3 is TGTGCCAGCACAGGGGGCCGGCCCTACAATGAGCAGTTCTTC. Protein: CASTGGRPYNEQFF.

This clonotype showed up just a few times. The chain links TRBV7-2 to TRBJ2-1; 8 positions agree with TRBD2. This CDR3 region has 16 residues. The V segment lost 1 base and the J segment 3 bases; nucleotides outside the gene matches: 5. Germline CDR1 reads SGHTA; CDR2 reads FQGNSA. The CDR3 nucleotides read TGTGCCAGCAGCTTAGGCGTAGCGGGGCACTACAATGAGCAGTTCTTC. Protein product: CASSLGVAGHYNEQFF.

There are a few counts of this clonotype. The chain links TRBV20-1 to TRBJ2-5; TRBD2 is a possible D gene (6 bases). This CDR3 contains 13 residues. In germline, CDR1 is DFQATT, CDR2 SNEGSKA (reference sequence). The CDR3 is CSARAGLQETQYF. Here the CDR3 DNA reads TGCAGCGCCCGCGCGGGGCTCCAAGAGACCCAGTACTTC.

The chain links TRBV7-2 to TRBJ2-1, with 13 bases identical to TRBD2. The CDR3 is made up of 18 amino acids. Germline lookup yields CDR1 SGHTA and CDR2 FQGNSA. The junction had 15 bases not matched to a gene; V was cut back by 5 bases and J by 8 bases. The DNA of the CDR3 is TGTGCCAGCAGCCCATCTGCACTAGCGGGGGGGCCTGTCGATGAGCAGTTCTTC. This gives the protein CASSPSALAGGPVDEQFF.

The chain uses TRBV15 and TRBJ1-4; 7 bases map to TRBD1. This CDR3 is 16 amino acids long. Trimming at V came to 4 bases and at J to 8 bases, leaving 13 bases not matched to a gene. Germline values: CDR1 LNHNV, CDR2 YYDKDF (reference sequence). CDR3 residues: CATSIPAEGAAEKLFF. The CDR3 region has the DNA TGTGCCACCAGCATCCCGGCGGAGGGGGCCGCGGAAAAACTGTTTTTT.

There are a few counts of this clonotype. The chain recombines TRBV27 with TRBJ1-5, with D perhaps matching TRBD1 (5 bases). The CDR3 extends over 16 amino acids. CDR1 and CDR2 (germline): MNHEY, SMNVEV (reference sequence). V was trimmed by 5 bases and J by 2 bases, leaving 16 bases between them. This chain's CDR3 is CASSPTLGVGNQPQHF. CDR3 DNA: TGTGCCAGCAGTCCGACCTTAGGGGTGGGCAATCAGCCCCAGCATTTT.

This clonotype has only a few counts. The chain combines TRBV20-1 with TRBJ1-2, with D perhaps matching TRBD1 (6 bases). There are 14 residues in the CDR3. Germline V gene sequence: CDR1 DFQATT, CDR2 SNEGSKA (reference sequence). V lost 3 bases to trimming and J lost 6 bases, with 17 bases between them. The CDR3 spells CSASRGAGIDGYTF. DNA for the CDR3: TGCAGTGCTAGTCGGGGGGCAGGGATAGATGGCTACACCTTC.

This clonotype was seen once. CDR3 amino acids: CASSQGPVNTGELFF. CDR3 DNA: TGCGCCAGCAGCCAGGGGCCAGTGAACACCGGGGAGCTGTTTTTT. The rearrangement joins TRBV4-1 to TRBJ2-2; D might be TRBD1 (5 bases). The ends were cut back, 3 bases at V and 1 base at J, with 9 bases in the middle. This CDR3 comprises 15 residues. Germline CDR1 is MGHRA and CDR2 is YSYEKL.

This chain links TRBV7-3 with TRBJ2-1; 12 bases line up with TRBD2. The ends lost 4 bases at V and 12 bases at J; junction bases unmatched: 10. Germline-derived CDR1 and CDR2 are SGHTA and FQGTGA. The CDR3 is 15 amino acids. The CDR3 DNA follows: TGTGCCAGCAGCTCGACTAGCGGGGGCCGCCGGGGGCAGTTCTTC. Translation: CASSSTSGGRRGQFF.

The CDR3 sequence: CASSQEGTTNYGYTF. CDR3 coding DNA: TGCGCCAGCAGCCAAGAAGGGACCACTAACTATGGCTACACCTTC. The chain has TRBV4-3 and TRBJ1-2, with D maybe TRBD1 (5 bases). Germline V CDR1 and CDR2: LGHNA, YSLEER. The CDR3 totals 15 residues. V gave up 0 bases and J gave up 0 bases, with 8 bases separating them.

Only a few counts were recorded for this clonotype. The chain is built from TRBV12-3 or TRBV12-4 and TRBJ2-7; either TRBD1 or TRBD2 may supply D (5 bases each). Matching the DNA end better, TRBJ2-5 makes the J call doubtful. The CDR3 has 14 residues. The CDR3 DNA sequence: TGTGCCAGCAGTTTAGCCGCAGGGACGCAGACCCAGTACTTC. Its protein product is CASSLAAGTQTQYF.

The chain carries TRBV5-1 and TRBJ1-2, with D unresolved. The CDR3 spans 15 residues. Germline V gene sequence: CDR1 SGHRS, CDR2 YFSETQ. Between the trimmed V and J ends, which lost 0 bases and 4 bases, there was a span of 13 bases. CDR3 DNA: TGCGCCAGCAGCTTGGTCGTAGGGAGTGGCTATGGCTACACCTTC. Translating it yields CASSLVVGSGYGYTF.

The chain uses TRBV20-1 and TRBJ2-4; possible D gene TRBD1, 6 bases. The J call may not be correct, given that the DNA end is closer to TRBJ2-7. The CDR3 consists of 14 residues. The germline gives CDR1 DFQATT, CDR2 SNEGSKA (reference sequence). The CDR3: CSASDRSNSYEQYF. DNA for the CDR3: TGCAGTGCTAGCGACAGGTCAAACTCCTACGAGCAGTACTTC.

This chain uses TRBV7-2 with TRBJ2-5; TRBD1 or TRBD2 may be the D gene (5 bases each). The germline V gene encodes CDR1 SGHTA and CDR2 FQGNSA. V lost 5 bases, J lost 5 bases, and 12 bases lay in between. The CDR3 covers 13 residues. The CDR3 sequence: CASSTLWGETQYF. The DNA for the CDR3 is TGTGCCAGCAGCACTCTCTGGGGGGAGACCCAGTACTTC. The variable domain in full, completed from reference TRBV7-2 and TRBJ2-5, reads GAGVSQSPSNKVTEKGKDVELRCDPISGHTALYWYRQSLGQGLEFLIYFQGNSAPDKSGLPSDRFSAERTGGSVSTLTIQRTQQEDSAVYLCASSTLWGETQYFGPGTRLLVL.

CDR3 protein: CAINQPGQGANEQFF. The CDR3 nucleotides read TGTGCCATCAATCAACCGGGACAGGGGGCCAATGAGCAGTTCTTC. The V and J genes are TRBV10-3 and TRBJ2-1, with TRBD1 identical over 12 bases. The trim removed 7 bases at V and 6 bases at J, leaving 7 bases unmatched. The germline V gene has CDR1 ENHRY and CDR2 SYGVKD. The CDR3 is 15 residues long.

The chain uses TRBV5-1 and TRBJ2-2, with TRBD1 as a possible D gene (6 bases). V was shortened by 4 bases and J by 5 bases, with 9 bases between the two germline ends. CDR3 size: 13 residues. Per germline, CDR1 SGHRS and CDR2 YFSETQ. DNA of the CDR3: TGCGCCAGCAGCACAGGACAGACCGGGGAGCTGTTTTTT. This encodes CASSTGQTGELFF. The full variable domain, in which reference TRBV5-1 and TRBJ2-2 provide the parts outside the CDR3, is KAGVTQTPRYLIKTRGQQVTLSCSPISGHRSVSWYQQTPGQGLQFLFEYFSETQRNKGNFPGRFSGRQFSNSRSEMNVSTLELGDSALYLCASSTGQTGELFFGEGSRLTVL.

The rearrangement links TRBV29-1 to TRBJ2-7, with a tentative D call TRBD1 (7 bases). The CDR3 totals 13 residues. Germline V lookup: CDR1 SQVTM, CDR2 ANQGSEA. V gave up 3 bases and J gave up 6 bases, with 15 bases separating them. CDR3 nucleotide sequence: TGCAGCGTTGACTGGCAGGGGGGCTTCGAGCAGTACTTC. Protein: CSVDWQGGFEQYF.

The rearrangement uses TRBV7-8 and TRBJ1-3; tentative D call: TRBD1 (5 bases). V lost 0 bases to trimming and J lost 4 bases, with 7 bases between them. Germline lookup yields CDR1 SGHVS and CDR2 FQNEAQ. The CDR3 runs to 14 residues. The CDR3 here is CASSLAQGGNTIYF. CDR3 sequence (DNA): TGTGCCAGCAGCTTAGCGCAGGGAGGAAACACCATATATTTT.

The V and J genes are TRBV28 and TRBJ2-1; D may be TRBD1 (8 bases). The J call may not be correct, given that the DNA end is closer to TRBJ2-5. Germline lookup yields CDR1 MDHEN and CDR2 SYDVKM. This CDR3 has 15 amino acids. DNA of the CDR3: TGTGCCAGCAGTCCAGGACAGGGAAGACGGGAGGCCCAGTACTTC. The encoded protein is CASSPGQGRREAQYF.

The rearrangement uses TRBV6-2 or TRBV6-3 and TRBJ1-1; 10 bases agree with TRBD1. This CDR3 has 18 amino acids. The ends lost 0 bases at V and 1 base at J; junction bases unmatched: 8. Germline V gives CDR1 MNHEY, CDR2 SVGEGT. DNA of the CDR3: TGTGCCAGCAGTTACTCGACGGGACAGGGGTTTTGGAACACTGAAGCTTTCTTT. Translated, it gives CASSYSTGQGFWNTEAFF.

This clonotype was seen a few times. CDR3 loop: CSARLPGQGGRDYGYTF. CDR3 DNA sequence: TGCAGTGCTAGACTGCCGGGACAGGGCGGTCGGGACTATGGCTACACCTTC. This chain uses TRBV20-1 with TRBJ1-2; 9 bases are a match to TRBD1. The V segment lost 2 bases and the J segment 3 bases; nucleotides outside the gene matches: 13. The CDR3 has 17 amino acids. The germline CDR1 and CDR2 sequences are DFQATT and SNEGSKA (reference sequence).